This TCR beta chain came from a study of CD8+ T cells in alopecia areata. Study background: The drug, oral tofacitinib, was given to treated patients at 5 to 10 mg twice daily.

Stated treatment: oral pan-JAK inhibitor, 5-10 mg twice daily. Lesional scalp punch biopsies and peripheral blood were collected from alopecia areata patients. J gave up 9 bases and V 3 bases, and 6 bases lay outside the gene matches. Germline-derived CDR1 and CDR2 are SQVTM and ANQGSEA. The CDR3 has 12 residues. RNA, once extracted, was reverse transcribed into cDNA for use as the sequencing template. The data were produced by immunoSEQ multiplex PCR, yet TCRdb's version contains in-frame clones alone and is incomplete. The sample contains 70,000 or so clones, 29% of which appear only once. The TCR was taken from a human donor with alopecia areata. The chain has TRBV29-1 and TRBJ2-5; 8 nucleotides align to TRBD2. The sample here was CD8+ T cells sorted from blood, taken at week 4, from a patient treated with tofacitinib. DNA for the CDR3: TGCAGCGTTGACAGCCCCGGGGGGGCCCAGTACTTC. Amino acid sequence: CSVDSPGGAQYF. Supplemented by reference TRBV29-1 and TRBJ2-5, the full variable domain reads SAVISQKPSRDICQRGTSLTIQCQVDSQVTMMFWYRQQPGQSLTLIATANQGSEATYESGFVIDKFPISRPNLTFSTLTVSNMSPEDSSIYLCSVDSPGGAQYFGPGTRLLVL.